This T cell receptor (beta chain) derives from a study of T cells in Graves' hyperthyroidism and ophthalmopathy. Template material for amplifying TCR beta CDR3 regions consisted of RNA transcripts. RT-PCR in the first round (using the HTBI primer set) targeted the TCR CDR3. TCRdb reprocessed the multiplex PCR reads via MiXCR and lists one record per CDR3 protein. The sample carries approximately 600,000 distinct CDR3 sequences, 14% recorded once. Study observations and caveats: In validation, the model predicted ophthalmopathy. These predictions came a median around 5.9 months before onset. Blood also carried most thyroid clonotypes expanded above 0.001.

At least ten counts were recorded for this clonotype. Its antigen is not identified. The CDR3 sequence is 15 residues long. V dropped 5 bases and J dropped 0 bases, with 11 bases sitting between them. Germline V gives CDR1 GTSNPN, CDR2 SVGIG (reference sequence). This clonotype was obtained from a woman aged 25 to 39 with Graves' hyperthyroidism that later progressed to Graves' ophthalmopathy. The chain carries TRBV30 and TRBJ1-6; the D is unclear. Sequencing was carried out using blood. This CDR3 is CAWRGDGSYNSPLHF. The CDR3 bases are TGTGCCTGGCGGGGAGACGGCTCCTATAATTCACCCCTCCACTTT. The variable domain in full, completed from reference TRBV30 and TRBJ1-6, reads SQTIHQWPATLVQPVGSPLSLECTVEGTSNPNLYWYRQAAGRGLQLLFYSVGIGQISSEVPQNLSASRPQDRQFILSSKKLLLSDSGFYLCAWRGDGSYNSPLHFGNGTRLTVT.